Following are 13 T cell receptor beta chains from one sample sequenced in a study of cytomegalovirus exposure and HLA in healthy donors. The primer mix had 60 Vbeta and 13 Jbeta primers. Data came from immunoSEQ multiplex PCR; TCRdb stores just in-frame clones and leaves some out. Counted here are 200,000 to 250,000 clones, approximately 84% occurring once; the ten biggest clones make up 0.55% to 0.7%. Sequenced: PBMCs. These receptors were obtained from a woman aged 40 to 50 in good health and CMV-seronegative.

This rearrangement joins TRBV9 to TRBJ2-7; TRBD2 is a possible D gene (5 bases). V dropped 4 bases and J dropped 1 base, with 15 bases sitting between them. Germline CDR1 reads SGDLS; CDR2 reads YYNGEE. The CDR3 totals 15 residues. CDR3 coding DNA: TGTGCCAGCAGCCCCCAAGGGAGCAGGTCCTACGAGCAGTACTTC. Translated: CASSPQGSRSYEQYF.

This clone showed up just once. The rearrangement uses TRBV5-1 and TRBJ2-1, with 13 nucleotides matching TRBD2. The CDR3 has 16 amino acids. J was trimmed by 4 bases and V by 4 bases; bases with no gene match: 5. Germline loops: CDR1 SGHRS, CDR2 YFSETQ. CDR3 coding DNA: TGCGCCAGCAGCCCGACTAGCGGGGGGTTGTACAATGAGCAGTTCTTC. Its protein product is CASSPTSGGLYNEQFF.

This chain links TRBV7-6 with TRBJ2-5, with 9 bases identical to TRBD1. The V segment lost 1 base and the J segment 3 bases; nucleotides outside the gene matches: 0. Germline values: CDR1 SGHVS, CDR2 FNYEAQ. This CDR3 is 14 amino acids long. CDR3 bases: TGTGCCAGCAGCTTAGGGACAGGGGAAGAGACCCAGTACTTC. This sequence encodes CASSLGTGEETQYF.

CDR3 nucleotide sequence: TGTGCCAGCAGCGTAGCCCTTGGACAGAACACCGGGGAGCTGTTTTTT. This codes for CASSVALGQNTGELFF. V is TRBV9 and J is TRBJ2-2; D might be TRBD1 (5 bases). Germline V gives CDR1 SGDLS, CDR2 YYNGEE. This CDR3 contains 16 residues. V gave up 0 bases and J gave up 1 base, with 10 bases separating them.

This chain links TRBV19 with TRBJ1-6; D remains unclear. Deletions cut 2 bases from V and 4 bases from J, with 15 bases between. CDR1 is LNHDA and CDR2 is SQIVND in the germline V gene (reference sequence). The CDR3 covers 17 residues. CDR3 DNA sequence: TGTGCCAGTAGTATAACCCGGGGAACCTCATATAATTCACCCCTCCACTTT. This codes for CASSITRGTSYNSPLHF.

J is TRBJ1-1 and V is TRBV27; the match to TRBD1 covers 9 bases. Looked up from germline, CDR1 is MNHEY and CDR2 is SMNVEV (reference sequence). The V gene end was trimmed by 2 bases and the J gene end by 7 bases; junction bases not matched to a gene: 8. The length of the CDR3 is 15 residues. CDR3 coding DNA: TGTGCCAGCAGTTTACCCGGGACAGGGATTCTTGAAGCTTTCTTT. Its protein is CASSLPGTGILEAFF.

CDR3: CASSIGASTSTDTQYF. Written as DNA, the CDR3 is TGTGCCAGTAGTATAGGCGCTTCGACTAGCACAGATACGCAGTATTTT. The V gene is TRBV19, the J gene TRBJ2-3; D is unresolved. This CDR3 is 16 amino acids long. Trimming took 1 base from V and 0 from J, leaving 11 bases between them. Germline V gives CDR1 LNHDA, CDR2 SQIVND (reference sequence).

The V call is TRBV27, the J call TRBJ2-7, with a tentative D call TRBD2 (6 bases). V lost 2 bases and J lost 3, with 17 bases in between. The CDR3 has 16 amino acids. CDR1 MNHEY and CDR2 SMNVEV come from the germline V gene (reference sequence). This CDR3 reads CASSLHPALANYEQYF. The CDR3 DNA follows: TGTGCCAGCAGTTTACACCCCGCACTAGCTAACTACGAGCAGTACTTC.

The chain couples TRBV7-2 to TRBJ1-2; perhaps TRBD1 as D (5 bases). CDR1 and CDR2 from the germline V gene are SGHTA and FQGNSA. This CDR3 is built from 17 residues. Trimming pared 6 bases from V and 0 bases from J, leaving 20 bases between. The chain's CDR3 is CASREPSEGPANYGYTF. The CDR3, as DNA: TGTGCCAGCAGGGAACCTTCGGAGGGGCCAGCTAACTATGGCTACACCTTC.

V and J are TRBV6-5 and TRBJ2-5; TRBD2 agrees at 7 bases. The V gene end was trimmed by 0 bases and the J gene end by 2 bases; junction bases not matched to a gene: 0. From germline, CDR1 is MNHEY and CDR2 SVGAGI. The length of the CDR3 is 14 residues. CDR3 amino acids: CASSYSGGQETQYF. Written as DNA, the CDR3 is TGTGCCAGCAGTTACTCGGGAGGGCAAGAGACCCAGTACTTC.

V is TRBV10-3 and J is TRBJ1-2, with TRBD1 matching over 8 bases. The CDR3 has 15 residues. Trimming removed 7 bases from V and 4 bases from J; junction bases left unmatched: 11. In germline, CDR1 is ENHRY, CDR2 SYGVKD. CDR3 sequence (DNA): TGTGCCATCACCAAACAGGGGGTCCCCGGCTATGGCTACACCTTC. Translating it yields CAITKQGVPGYGYTF.

CDR3 amino acids: CASSEGVGEIYNEQFF. In nucleotides, the CDR3 is TGTGCCAGCAGTGAAGGGGTCGGGGAAATCTACAATGAGCAGTTCTTC. The chain is built from TRBV6-1 and TRBJ2-1, with D tentatively TRBD2 (5 bases). Germline V gene data show CDR1 as MNHNS and CDR2 as SASEGT. This CDR3 is 16 amino acids long. Trimming shortened V by 1 base and J by 3 bases, and 13 bases separated the two germline ends.

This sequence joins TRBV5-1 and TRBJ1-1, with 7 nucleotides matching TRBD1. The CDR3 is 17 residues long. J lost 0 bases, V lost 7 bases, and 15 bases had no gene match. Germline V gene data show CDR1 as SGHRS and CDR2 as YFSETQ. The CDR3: CASRTRGQTTLNTEAFF. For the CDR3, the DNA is TGCGCCAGCCGAACCCGGGGACAGACCACTCTGAACACTGAAGCTTTCTTT.